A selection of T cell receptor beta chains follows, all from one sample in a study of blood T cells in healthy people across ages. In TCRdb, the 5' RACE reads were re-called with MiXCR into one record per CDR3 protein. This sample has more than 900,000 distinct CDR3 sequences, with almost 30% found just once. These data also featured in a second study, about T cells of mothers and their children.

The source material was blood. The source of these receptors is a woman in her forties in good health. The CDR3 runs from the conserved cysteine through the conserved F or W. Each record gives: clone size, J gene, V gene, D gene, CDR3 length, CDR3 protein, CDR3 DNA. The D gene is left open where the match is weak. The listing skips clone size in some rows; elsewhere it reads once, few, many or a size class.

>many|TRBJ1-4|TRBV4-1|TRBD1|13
CASSRTGWEKLFF
TGCGCCAGCAGTCGGACAGGGTGGGAAAAACTGTTTTTT
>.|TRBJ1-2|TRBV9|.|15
CASSVGQPTNYGYTF
TGTGCCAGCAGCGTAGGGCAGCCAACTAACTATGGCTACACCTTC
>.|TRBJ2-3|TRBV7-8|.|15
CASSLTLTSTDTQYF
TGTGCCAGCAGCTTAACTCTGACGAGCACAGATACGCAGTATTTT
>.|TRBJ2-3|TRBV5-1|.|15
CACSLAKTYTDTQYF
TGCGCCTGCAGCTTGGCCAAAACCTACACAGATACGCAGTATTTT
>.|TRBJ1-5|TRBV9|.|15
CASSQTPGADQPQHF
TGTGCCAGCAGTCAGACCCCGGGGGCAGATCAGCCCCAGCATTTT
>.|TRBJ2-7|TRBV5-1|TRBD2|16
CASSFRGLATNNEQYF
TGCGCCAGCAGCTTCCGGGGACTAGCGACCAACAATGAGCAGTACTTC
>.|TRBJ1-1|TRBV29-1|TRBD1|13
CSVVTGDYTEAFF
TGCAGCGTCGTAACAGGGGATTACACTGAAGCTTTCTTT
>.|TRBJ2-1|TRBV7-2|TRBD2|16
CASSRTLAGVVNEQFF
TGTGCCAGCAGCCGTACACTAGCGGGGGTTGTAAATGAGCAGTTCTTC
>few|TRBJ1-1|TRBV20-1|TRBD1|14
CSAHRTGLNTEAFF
TGCAGTGCTCACCGGACAGGGCTTAACACTGAAGCTTTCTTT
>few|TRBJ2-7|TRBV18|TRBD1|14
CASSTQNRGGEQYF
TGTGCCAGCTCAACACAGAACAGGGGCGGCGAGCAGTACTTC
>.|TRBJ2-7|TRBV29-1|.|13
CSGEIQGEGEQYF
TGCAGCGGTGAGATACAGGGTGAGGGTGAGCAGTACTTC
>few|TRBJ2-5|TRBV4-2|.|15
CASSQVYGTRETPYF
TGTGCCAGCAGCCAAGTATATGGAACTAGAGAGACCCCGTACTTC
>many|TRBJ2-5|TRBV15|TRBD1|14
CATRTGPFQETQYF
TGTGCCACTAGGACAGGGCCTTTCCAAGAGACCCAGTACTTC
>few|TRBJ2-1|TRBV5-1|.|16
CASSLDGEPSYNEQFF
TGCGCCAGCAGCTTGGATGGGGAGCCCTCCTACAATGAGCAGTTCTTC
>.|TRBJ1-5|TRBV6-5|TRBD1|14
CASSGQGGGQPQHF
TGTGCCAGCAGCGGACAGGGGGGGGGCCAGCCCCAGCATTTT
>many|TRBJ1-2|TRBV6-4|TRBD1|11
CALGAGGGYTF
TGTGCCCTCGGGGCAGGGGGAGGCTACACCTTC
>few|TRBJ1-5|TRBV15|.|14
CATSPTVFGQPQHF
TGTGCCACCAGCCCTACCGTTTTCGGCCAGCCCCAGCATTTT
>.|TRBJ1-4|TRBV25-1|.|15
CASSESGGRSEKLFF
TGTGCCAGCAGTGAATCCGGGGGCAGATCTGAAAAACTGTTTTTT
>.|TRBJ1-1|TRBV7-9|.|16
CASSLGGQRANTEAFF
TGTGCCAGCAGCTTAGGAGGTCAACGAGCGAACACTGAAGCTTTCTTT
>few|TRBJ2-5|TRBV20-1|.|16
CSARYPAKTGGETQYF
TGCAGTGCTAGATACCCCGCCAAAACGGGCGGAGAGACCCAGTACTTC
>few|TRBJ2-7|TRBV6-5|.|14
CASSPGPGGYEQYF
TGTGCCAGCAGTCCGGGACCGGGTGGATACGAGCAGTACTTC
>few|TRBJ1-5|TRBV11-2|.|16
CASSSIQPGRTKPQHF
TGTGCCAGCAGCTCGATTCAGCCAGGCCGGACGAAGCCCCAGCATTTT
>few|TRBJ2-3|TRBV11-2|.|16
CASSPWGEKGTDTQYF
TGTGCCAGCAGCCCTTGGGGGGAGAAGGGCACAGATACGCAGTATTTT
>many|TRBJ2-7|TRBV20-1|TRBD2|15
CSANQLAVTSYEQYF
TGCAGTGCTAACCAACTAGCGGTGACTTCCTACGAGCAGTACTTC
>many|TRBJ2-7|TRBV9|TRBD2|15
CASSGGLAGAYEQYF
TGTGCCAGCAGCGGGGGACTAGCGGGGGCCTACGAGCAGTACTTC
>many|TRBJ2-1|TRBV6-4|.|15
CASSDLQGRVNEQFF
TGTGCCAGCAGTGACCTACAGGGGAGGGTTAATGAGCAGTTCTTC
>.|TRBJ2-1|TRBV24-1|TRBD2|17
CATSDPGRGRTYNEQFF
TGTGCCACCAGTGACCCAGGGAGGGGAAGGACCTACAATGAGCAGTTCTTC
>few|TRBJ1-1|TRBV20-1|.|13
CSAETPGSTEAFF
TGCAGTGCTGAAACCCCAGGGAGCACTGAAGCTTTCTTT
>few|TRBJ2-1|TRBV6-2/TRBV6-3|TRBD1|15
CASSQTGEAWNEQFF
TGTGCCAGCAGTCAGACAGGGGAGGCCTGGAATGAGCAGTTCTTC
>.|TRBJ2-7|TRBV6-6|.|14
CASTLLRDGYEQYF
TGTGCCAGCACCCTGCTAAGGGATGGTTACGAGCAGTACTTC
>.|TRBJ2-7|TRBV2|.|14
CTSGERTGSYEQYF
TGTACCAGCGGGGAACGGACAGGGAGCTACGAGCAGTACTTC
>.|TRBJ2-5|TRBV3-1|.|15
CASSLYAGGQETQYF
TGTGCCAGCAGCCTTTACGCAGGAGGACAAGAGACCCAGTACTTC
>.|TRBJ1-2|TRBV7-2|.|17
CASSLAGMAVGGDGYTF
TGTGCCAGCAGCTTAGCAGGGATGGCGGTCGGAGGTGATGGCTACACCTTC
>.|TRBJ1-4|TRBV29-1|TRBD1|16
CSVRHGGTATNEKLFF
TGCAGCGTTCGTCATGGGGGGACAGCAACTAATGAAAAACTGTTTTTT
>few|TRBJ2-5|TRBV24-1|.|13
CATSGGSQETQYF
TGTGCCACCAGTGGGGGCAGCCAAGAGACCCAGTACTTC
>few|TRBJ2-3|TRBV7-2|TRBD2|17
CASSSQRGAIGTDTQYF
TGTGCCAGCAGCTCACAGCGGGGGGCCATCGGGACAGATACGCAGTATTTT
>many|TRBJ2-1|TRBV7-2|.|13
CASSPGGHSEQFF
TGTGCCAGCAGCCCCGGGGGACATAGTGAGCAGTTCTTC
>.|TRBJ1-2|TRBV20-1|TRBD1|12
CSAYGTGNGYTF
TGCAGTGCGTACGGGACAGGGAATGGCTACACCTTC
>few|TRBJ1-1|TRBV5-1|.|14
CASSLTVVGTEAFF
TGCGCCAGCAGCTTGACTGTGGTGGGCACTGAAGCTTTCTTT
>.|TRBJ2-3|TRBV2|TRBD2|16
CASSEGGGITTDTQYF
TGTGCCAGCAGTGAAGGGGGAGGGATTACAACAGATACGCAGTATTTT
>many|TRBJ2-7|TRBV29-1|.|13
CSVEDSGGLQEYF
TGCAGCGTTGAGGATTCAGGGGGACTGCAGGAGTACTTC
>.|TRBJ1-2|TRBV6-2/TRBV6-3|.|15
CASRYDGTANYGYTF
TGTGCCAGCAGATACGACGGGACGGCTAACTATGGCTACACCTTC
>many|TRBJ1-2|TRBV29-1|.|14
CSVEVPGLEYGYTF
TGCAGCGTTGAAGTGCCAGGTCTGGAGTATGGCTACACCTTC
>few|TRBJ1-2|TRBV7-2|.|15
CASSPFKTENYGYTF
TGTGCCAGCAGCCCCTTTAAAACAGAAAACTATGGCTACACCTTC
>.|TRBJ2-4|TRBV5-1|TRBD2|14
CASSQTSGANIQYF
TGCGCCAGCAGCCAGACTAGCGGGGCAAACATTCAGTACTTC
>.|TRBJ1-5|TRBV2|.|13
CASKAGYDQPQHF
TGTGCCAGCAAGGCAGGATACGATCAGCCCCAGCATTTT
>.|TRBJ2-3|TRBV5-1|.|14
CASSLNRAPDTQYF
TGCGCCAGCAGCTTGAACCGGGCCCCGGATACGCAGTATTTT
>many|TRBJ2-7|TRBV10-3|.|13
CAISVDYYYEQYF
TGTGCCATCAGTGTCGACTACTACTACGAGCAGTACTTC
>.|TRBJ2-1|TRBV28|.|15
CASLPLQGHSYEQFF
TGTGCCAGCCTGCCGCTGCAGGGCCACTCCTACGAGCAGTTCTTC
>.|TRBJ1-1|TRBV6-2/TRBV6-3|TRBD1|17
CVSSYPLRSQGAPEAFF
TGTGTCAGCAGTTACCCCCTCCGTTCACAGGGGGCCCCTGAAGCTTTCTTT
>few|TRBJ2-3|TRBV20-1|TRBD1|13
CSATRTGEDTQYF
TGCAGTGCTACCCGGACAGGGGAAGATACGCAGTATTTT
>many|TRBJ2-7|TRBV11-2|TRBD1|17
CASSRGGTGTFSYEQYF
TGTGCCAGCAGCCGCGGAGGGACAGGAACCTTCTCCTACGAGCAGTACTTC
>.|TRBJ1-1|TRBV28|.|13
CASRLETFTEAFF
TGTGCCAGCAGGCTCGAGACTTTCACTGAAGCTTTCTTT
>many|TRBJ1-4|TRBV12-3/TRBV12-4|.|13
CASSLRGKGKLFF
TGTGCCAGCAGTTTACGGGGAAAGGGGAAACTGTTTTTT
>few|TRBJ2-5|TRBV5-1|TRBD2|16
CASSFGDSGDSYERYF
TGCGCCAGCAGCTTCGGGGATAGCGGGGACTCCTACGAGCGGTACTTC
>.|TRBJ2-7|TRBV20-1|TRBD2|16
CSARVTSGGAPYEQYF
TGCAGTGCTAGAGTTACTAGCGGGGGTGCCCCCTACGAGCAGTACTTC
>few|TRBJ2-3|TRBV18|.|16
CASSPGGGGLTDTQYF
TGTGCCAGCTCACCGGGCGGGGGCGGATTGACAGATACGCAGTATTTT
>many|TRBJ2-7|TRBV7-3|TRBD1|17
CASSLTSIRQGAHEQYF
TGTGCCAGCAGCTTAACGTCGATACGGCAGGGGGCTCACGAGCAGTACTTC
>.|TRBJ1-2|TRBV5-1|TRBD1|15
CASSLLTGGDDGYTF
TGCGCCAGCAGCTTGTTAACAGGGGGCGACGATGGCTACACCTTC
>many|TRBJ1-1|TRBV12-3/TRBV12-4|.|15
CASSPEVGRGAEAFF
TGTGCCAGCAGTCCCGAGGTAGGGAGAGGGGCTGAAGCTTTCTTT